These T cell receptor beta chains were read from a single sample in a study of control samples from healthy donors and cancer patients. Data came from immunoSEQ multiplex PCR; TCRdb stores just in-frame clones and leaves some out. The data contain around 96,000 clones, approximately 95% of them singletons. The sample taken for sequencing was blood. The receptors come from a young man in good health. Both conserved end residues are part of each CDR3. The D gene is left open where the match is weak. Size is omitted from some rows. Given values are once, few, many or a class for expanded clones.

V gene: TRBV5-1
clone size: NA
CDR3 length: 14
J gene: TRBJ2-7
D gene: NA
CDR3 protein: CASSLEGQDYEQYF
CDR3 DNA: TGCGCCAGCAGCTTGGAAGGCCAAGACTACGAGCAGTACTTC

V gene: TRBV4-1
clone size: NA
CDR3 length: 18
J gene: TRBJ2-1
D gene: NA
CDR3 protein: CASSQDRSSEGRGDEQFF
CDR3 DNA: TGCGCCAGCAGCCAAGATAGGAGTAGTGAGGGAAGGGGAGATGAGCAGTTCTTC

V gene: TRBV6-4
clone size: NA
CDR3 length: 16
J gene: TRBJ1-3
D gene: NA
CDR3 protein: CASSVEITRSGNTIYF
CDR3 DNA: TGTGCCAGCAGTGTGGAGATTACCCGCTCTGGAAACACCATATATTTT

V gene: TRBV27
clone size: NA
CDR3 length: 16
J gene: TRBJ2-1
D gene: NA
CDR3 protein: CASSLSIGVLYNEQFF
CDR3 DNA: TGTGCCAGCAGTTTATCGATAGGGGTTCTCTACAATGAGCAGTTCTTC

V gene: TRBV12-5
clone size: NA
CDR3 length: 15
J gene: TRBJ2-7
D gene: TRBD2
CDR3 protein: CASGLTSGGAYEQYF
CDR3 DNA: TGTGCTAGTGGCCTTACTAGCGGGGGGGCCTACGAGCAGTACTTC

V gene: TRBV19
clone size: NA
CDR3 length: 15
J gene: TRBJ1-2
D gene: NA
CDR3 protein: CASSTIEGELYGYTF
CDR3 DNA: TGTGCCAGTAGTACCATCGAGGGTGAACTCTATGGCTACACCTTC

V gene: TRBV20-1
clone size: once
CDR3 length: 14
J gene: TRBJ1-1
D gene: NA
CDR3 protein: CSASATGRDTEAFF
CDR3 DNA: TGCAGTGCTAGTGCGACGGGGAGGGACACTGAAGCTTTCTTT

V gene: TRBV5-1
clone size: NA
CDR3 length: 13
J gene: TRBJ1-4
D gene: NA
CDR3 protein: CASSQFSNEKLFF
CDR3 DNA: TGCGCCAGCAGCCAGTTCTCTAATGAAAAACTGTTTTTT

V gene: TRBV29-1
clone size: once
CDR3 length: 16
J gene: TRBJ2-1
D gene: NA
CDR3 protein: CSVEGFPGTSYNEQFF
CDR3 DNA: TGCAGCGTTGAAGGATTTCCAGGTACTTCCTACAATGAGCAGTTCTTC

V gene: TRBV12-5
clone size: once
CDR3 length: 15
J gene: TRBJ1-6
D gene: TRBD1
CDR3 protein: CASGLLDRGNSPLHF
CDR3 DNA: TGTGCTAGTGGTTTGTTGGACAGGGGAAATTCACCCCTCCACTTT

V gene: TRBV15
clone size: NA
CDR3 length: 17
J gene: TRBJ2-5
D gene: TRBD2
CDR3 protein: CATSRDELAGGQETQYF
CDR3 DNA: TGTGCCACCAGCAGAGATGAGCTAGCGGGGGGCCAAGAGACCCAGTACTTC

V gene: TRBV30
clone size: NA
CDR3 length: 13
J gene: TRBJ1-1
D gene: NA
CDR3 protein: CAWSAHRNTEAFF
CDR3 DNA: TGTGCCTGGAGTGCGCATAGGAACACTGAAGCTTTCTTT

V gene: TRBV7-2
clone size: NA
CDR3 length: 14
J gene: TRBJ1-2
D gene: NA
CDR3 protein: CASSLKKAPYGYTF
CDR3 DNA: TGTGCCAGCAGCTTAAAGAAAGCCCCCTATGGCTACACCTTC

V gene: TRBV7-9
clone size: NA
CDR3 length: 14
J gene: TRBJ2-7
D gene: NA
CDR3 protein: CASSLGGRPYEQYF
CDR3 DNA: TGTGCCAGCAGCTTGGGGGGGCGTCCCTACGAGCAGTACTTC

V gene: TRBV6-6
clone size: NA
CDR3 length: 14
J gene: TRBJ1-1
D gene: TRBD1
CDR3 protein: CASNHRGRSTEAFF
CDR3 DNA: TGTGCCAGCAATCACAGGGGGCGGAGTACTGAAGCTTTCTTT

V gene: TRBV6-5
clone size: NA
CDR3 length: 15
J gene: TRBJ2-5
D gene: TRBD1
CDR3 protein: CASSPDRVVAETQYF
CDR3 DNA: TGTGCCAGCAGTCCCGACAGGGTGGTAGCAGAGACCCAGTACTTC

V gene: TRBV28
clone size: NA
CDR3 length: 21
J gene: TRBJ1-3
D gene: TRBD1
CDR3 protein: CASSLGQGSLSLHSSGNTIYF
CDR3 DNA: TGTGCCAGCAGTTTGGGACAGGGAAGTTTATCGCTCCATAGCTCTGGAAACACCATATATTTT

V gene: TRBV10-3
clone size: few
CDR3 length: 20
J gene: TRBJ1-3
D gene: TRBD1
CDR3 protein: CAISEPSGTGDWISGNTIYF
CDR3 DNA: TGTGCCATCAGTGAGCCTTCCGGGACAGGAGATTGGATCTCTGGAAACACCATATATTTT

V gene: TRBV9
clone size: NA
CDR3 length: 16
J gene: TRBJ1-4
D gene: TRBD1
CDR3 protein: CASSPTRQGRDEKLFF
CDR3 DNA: TGTGCCAGCAGCCCCACCCGACAGGGGCGGGATGAAAAACTGTTTTTT

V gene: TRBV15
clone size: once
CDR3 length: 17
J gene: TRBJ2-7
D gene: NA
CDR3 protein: CATSREGAGSKVGEQYF
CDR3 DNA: TGTGCCACCAGCAGAGAGGGAGCAGGGTCGAAGGTTGGAGAGCAGTACTTC

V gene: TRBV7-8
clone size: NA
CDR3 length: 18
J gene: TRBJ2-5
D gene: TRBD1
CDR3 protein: CASSIRDRAPGLGETQYF
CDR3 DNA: TGTGCCAGCAGCATCCGGGACAGAGCACCCGGCCTCGGGGAGACCCAGTACTTC

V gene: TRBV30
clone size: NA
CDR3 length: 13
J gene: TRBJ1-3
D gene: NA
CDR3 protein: CAWSVNLRDTIYF
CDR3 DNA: TGTGCCTGGAGTGTAAATCTACGGGACACCATATATTTT

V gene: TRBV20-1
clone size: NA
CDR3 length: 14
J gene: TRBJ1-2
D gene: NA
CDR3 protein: CSASSPKTRSGYTF
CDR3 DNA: TGCAGTGCTAGTTCCCCAAAGACCCGAAGTGGCTACACCTTC

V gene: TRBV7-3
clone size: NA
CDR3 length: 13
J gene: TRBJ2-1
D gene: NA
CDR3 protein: CASSAGTQREQFF
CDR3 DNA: TGTGCCAGCAGCGCCGGGACTCAACGCGAGCAGTTCTTC

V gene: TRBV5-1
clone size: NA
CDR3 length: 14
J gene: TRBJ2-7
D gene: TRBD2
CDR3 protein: CASSFTSGGYEQYF
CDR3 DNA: TGCGCCAGCAGCTTTACTAGCGGGGGCTACGAGCAGTACTTC

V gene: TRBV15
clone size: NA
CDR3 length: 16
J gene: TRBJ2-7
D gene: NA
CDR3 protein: CATSRATGSSSYEQYF
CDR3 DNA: TGTGCCACCAGCAGAGCTACAGGATCGAGCTCCTACGAGCAGTACTTC

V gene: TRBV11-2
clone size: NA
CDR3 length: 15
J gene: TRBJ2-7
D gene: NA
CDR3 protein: CASSTPVGREREQYF
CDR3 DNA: TGTGCCAGCAGCACACCGGTGGGACGGGAACGGGAGCAGTACTTC

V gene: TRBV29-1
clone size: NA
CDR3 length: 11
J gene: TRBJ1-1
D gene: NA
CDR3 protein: CSVGQNTEAFF
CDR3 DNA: TGCAGCGTGGGACAAAACACTGAAGCTTTCTTT

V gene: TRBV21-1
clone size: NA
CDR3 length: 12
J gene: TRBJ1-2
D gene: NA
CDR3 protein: CASSKKQHGYTF
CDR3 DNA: TGTGCCAGCAGCAAAAAACAACATGGCTACACCTTC

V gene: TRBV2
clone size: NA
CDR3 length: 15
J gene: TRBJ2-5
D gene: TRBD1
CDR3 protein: CASSGQGAPRETQYF
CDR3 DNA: TGTGCCAGCAGCGGACAGGGGGCTCCACGAGAGACCCAGTACTTC

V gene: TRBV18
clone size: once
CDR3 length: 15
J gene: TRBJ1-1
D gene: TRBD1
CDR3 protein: CASSPGQGLNTEAFF
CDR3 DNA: TGTGCCAGCTCACCGGGACAGGGCCTAAACACTGAAGCTTTCTTT

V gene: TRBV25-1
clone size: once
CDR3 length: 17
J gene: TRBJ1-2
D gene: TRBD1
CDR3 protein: CASSVAGRTGVDYGYTF
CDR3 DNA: TGTGCCAGCAGTGTCGCCGGTCGGACAGGGGTTGACTATGGCTACACCTTC

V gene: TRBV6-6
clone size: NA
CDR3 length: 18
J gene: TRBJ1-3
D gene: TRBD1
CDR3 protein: CASSHRDRGLLSGNTIYF
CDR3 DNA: TGTGCCAGCAGTCACCGGGACAGGGGTCTCCTCTCTGGAAACACCATATATTTT

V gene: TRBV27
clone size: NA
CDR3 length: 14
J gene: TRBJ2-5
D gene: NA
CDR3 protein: CASSLSRQIETQYF
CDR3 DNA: TGTGCCAGCAGTTTATCGCGGCAGATTGAGACCCAGTACTTC

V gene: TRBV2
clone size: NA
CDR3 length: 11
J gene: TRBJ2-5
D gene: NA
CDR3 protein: CASTLIETQYF
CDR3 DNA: TGTGCCAGCACCCTGATAGAGACCCAGTACTTC

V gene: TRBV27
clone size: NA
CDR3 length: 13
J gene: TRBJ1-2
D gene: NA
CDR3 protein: CASSLGSNYGYTF
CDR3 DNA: TGTGCCAGCAGTTTAGGGTCTAACTATGGCTACACCTTC

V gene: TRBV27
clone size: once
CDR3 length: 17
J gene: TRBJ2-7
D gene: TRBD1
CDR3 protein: CASSLAWSLGQQYEQYF
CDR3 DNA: TGTGCCAGCAGTTTAGCGTGGAGTTTGGGACAGCAATACGAGCAGTACTTC

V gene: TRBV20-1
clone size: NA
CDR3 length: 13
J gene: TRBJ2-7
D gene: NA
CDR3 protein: CSASLRVTYEQYF
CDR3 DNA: TGCAGTGCTAGTCTCCGGGTAACCTACGAGCAGTACTTC

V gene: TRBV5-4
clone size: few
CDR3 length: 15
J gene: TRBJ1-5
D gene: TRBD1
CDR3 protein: CASSPTGKSNQPQHF
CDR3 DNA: TGTGCCAGCAGCCCGACAGGGAAAAGCAATCAGCCCCAGCATTTT

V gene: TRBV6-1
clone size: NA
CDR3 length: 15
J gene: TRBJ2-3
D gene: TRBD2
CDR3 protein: CASSDKREATDTQYF
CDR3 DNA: TGTGCCAGCAGTGATAAGCGGGAGGCCACAGATACGCAGTATTTT

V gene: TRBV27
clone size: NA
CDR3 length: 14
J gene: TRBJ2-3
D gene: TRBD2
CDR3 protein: CASGRTSGTDTQYF
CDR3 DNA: TGTGCCAGCGGGAGGACTAGCGGCACAGATACGCAGTATTTT

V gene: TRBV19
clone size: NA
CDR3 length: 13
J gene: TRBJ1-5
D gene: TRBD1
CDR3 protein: CASSGTANQPQHF
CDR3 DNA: TGTGCCAGTAGCGGGACAGCGAATCAGCCCCAGCATTTT

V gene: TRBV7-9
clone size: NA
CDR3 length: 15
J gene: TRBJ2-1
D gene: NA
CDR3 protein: CASSPRGGQNNEQFF
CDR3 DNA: TGTGCCAGCAGCCCTCGTGGGGGGCAGAACAATGAGCAGTTCTTC

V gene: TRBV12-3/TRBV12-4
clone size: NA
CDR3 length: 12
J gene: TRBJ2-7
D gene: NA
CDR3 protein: CASSLTGYEQYF
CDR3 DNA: TGTGCCAGCAGCTTGACAGGCTACGAGCAGTACTTC

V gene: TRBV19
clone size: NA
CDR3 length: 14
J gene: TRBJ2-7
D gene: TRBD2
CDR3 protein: CASSIGAGTYEQYF
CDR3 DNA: TGTGCCAGTAGTATAGGAGCGGGAACCTACGAGCAGTACTTC

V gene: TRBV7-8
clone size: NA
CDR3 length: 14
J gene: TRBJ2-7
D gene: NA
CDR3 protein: CASSLEHSRNEQYF
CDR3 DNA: TGTGCCAGCAGCTTAGAGCACTCAAGGAACGAGCAGTACTTC

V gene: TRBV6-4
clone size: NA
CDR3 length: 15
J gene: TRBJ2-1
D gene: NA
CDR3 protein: CASSKGLPGDNEQFF
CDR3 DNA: TGTGCCAGCAGTAAGGGGTTGCCAGGCGACAATGAGCAGTTCTTC

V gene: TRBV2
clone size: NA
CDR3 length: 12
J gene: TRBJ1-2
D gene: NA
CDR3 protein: CASSVRDGGYTF
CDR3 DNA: TGTGCCAGCAGTGTTAGGGATGGGGGCTACACCTTC

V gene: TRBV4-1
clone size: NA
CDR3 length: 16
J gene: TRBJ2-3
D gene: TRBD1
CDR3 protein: CASNSEGTGATDTQYF
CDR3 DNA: TGCGCCAGCAACTCAGAGGGGACAGGGGCCACCGATACGCAGTATTTT

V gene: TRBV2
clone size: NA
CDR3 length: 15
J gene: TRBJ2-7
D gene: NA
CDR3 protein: CASSEDLAATYEQYF
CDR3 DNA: TGTGCCAGCAGTGAAGACCTGGCGGCCACCTACGAGCAGTACTTC

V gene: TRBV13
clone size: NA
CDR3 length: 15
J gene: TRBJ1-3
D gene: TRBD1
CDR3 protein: CASSTRGQNGNTIYF
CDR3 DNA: TGTGCCAGCAGCACCAGGGGACAGAACGGAAACACCATATATTTT

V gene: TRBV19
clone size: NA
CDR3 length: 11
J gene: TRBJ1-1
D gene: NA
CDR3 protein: CASTLGAIAFF
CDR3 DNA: TGTGCCAGTACTTTGGGGGCGATAGCTTTCTTT

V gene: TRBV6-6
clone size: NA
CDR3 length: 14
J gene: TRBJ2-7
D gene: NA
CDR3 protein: CASSYSTPSDEQYF
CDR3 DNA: TGTGCCAGCAGTTACTCGACCCCCTCGGACGAGCAGTACTTC

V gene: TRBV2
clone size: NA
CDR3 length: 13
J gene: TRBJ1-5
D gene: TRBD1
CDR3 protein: CASRGQGQQPQHF
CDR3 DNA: TGTGCCAGCAGGGGACAGGGTCAACAGCCCCAGCATTTT

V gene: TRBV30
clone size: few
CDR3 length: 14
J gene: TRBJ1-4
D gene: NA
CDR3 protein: CAWNRDPRHEKLFF
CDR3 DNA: TGTGCCTGGAACCGGGACCCACGGCATGAAAAACTGTTTTTT

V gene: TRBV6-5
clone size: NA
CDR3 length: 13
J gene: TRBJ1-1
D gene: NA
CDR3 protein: CASSDAGNTEAFF
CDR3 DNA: TGTGCCAGCAGCGACGCCGGAAACACTGAAGCTTTCTTT

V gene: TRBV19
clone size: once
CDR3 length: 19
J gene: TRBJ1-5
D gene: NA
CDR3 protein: CASSILWQSDFGSNQPQHF
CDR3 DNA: TGTGCCAGTAGTATACTGTGGCAGTCCGATTTCGGGAGCAATCAGCCCCAGCATTTT

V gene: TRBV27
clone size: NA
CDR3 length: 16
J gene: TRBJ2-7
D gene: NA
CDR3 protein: CASSFGKTAVSWEQYF
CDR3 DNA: TGTGCCAGCAGTTTTGGCAAGACAGCCGTCTCTTGGGAGCAGTACTTC

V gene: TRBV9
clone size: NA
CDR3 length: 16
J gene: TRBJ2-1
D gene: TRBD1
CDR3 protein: CASSAPGQGVYNEQFF
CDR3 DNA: TGTGCCAGCAGCGCCCCGGGACAGGGGGTGTACAATGAGCAGTTCTTC